The 13 T cell receptor beta chains listed next were all sequenced from one sample in a study of a mutant IDH1 vaccine in newly diagnosed glioma. Time point of the sample: baseline, week 1 (first vaccination visit). Indicated treatment: pre-vaccination baseline after standard-of-care therapy. Only in-frame clones appear in the TCRdb table, and some are missing; sequencing was by immunoSEQ multiplex PCR. The sample has roughly 38,000 clones, around nine tenths seen once. Sequencing was performed on PBMCs, taken from a glioma patient treated with radiotherapy, temozolomide or both. The receptor set was obtained from a man aged 18 to 30 with glioma.

V gene TRBV13 combines with J gene TRBJ1-1; 8 nucleotides line up with TRBD1. The V gene end was trimmed by 4 bases and the J gene end by 6 bases; junction bases not matched to a gene: 10. This CDR3 is built from 15 residues. Germline V CDR1 and CDR2: PRHDT, FYEKMQ (reference sequence). The DNA of the CDR3 is TGTGCCAGCAGCTCGCAGACAGGGGATGGTCCTGAAGCTTTCTTT. Its translation: CASSSQTGDGPEAFF.

The chain has TRBV5-1 and TRBJ1-1; D unresolved. CDR1 and CDR2 from the germline V gene are SGHRS and YFSETQ. The CDR3 runs 14 residues. V gave up 1 base and J gave up 7 bases, with 14 bases separating them. For the CDR3, the DNA is TGCGCCAGCAGCTTGTCGCAGGTGTCGGGTGAAGCTTTCTTT. This translates into CASSLSQVSGEAFF.

The rearrangement links TRBV4-2 to TRBJ2-6; 12 bases agree with TRBD1. V gave up 0 bases and J gave up 4 bases; unmatched junction bases: 10. CDR1 LGHNA and CDR2 YNFKEQ come from the germline V gene. This CDR3 has 20 residues. CDR3 nucleotide sequence: TGTGCCAGCAGCCAAGATTCTCGGGGACAGGGGGCGGCCGGGGCCAACGTCCTGACTTTC. It translates to CASSQDSRGQGAAGANVLTF.

V usage is TRBV19 and J usage is TRBJ1-5; 8 bases match TRBD1. V lost 5 bases and J lost 4; bases outside the gene matches: 7. The CDR3 is made up of 15 amino acids. Germline CDR1 LNHDA, CDR2 SQIVND (reference sequence). CDR3 DNA: TGTGCCAGTAGTTTCGGACAGGGACCGAATCAGCCCCAGCATTTT. Translation gives CASSFGQGPNQPQHF.

The rearrangement uses TRBV5-1 and TRBJ2-3; TRBD1 matches at 7 bases. This CDR3 spans 16 amino acids. In germline, CDR1 is SGHRS, CDR2 YFSETQ. Germline trimming cut 4 bases from V and 0 bases from J; bases unmatched to any gene: 8. The DNA for the CDR3 is TGCGCCAGCAGCACCTCCGGACAGGACAGCACAGATACGCAGTATTTT. Its protein product is CASSTSGQDSTDTQYF.

The chain uses TRBV28 and TRBJ1-6; D remains unclear. Germline assignment: CDR1 MDHEN and CDR2 SYDVKM. CDR3 length: 14 residues. The V and J ends lost 4 bases and 0 bases respectively, with 4 bases between them. Here the CDR3 DNA reads TGTGCCAGCAGTTCCAGCTCCTATAATTCACCCCTCCACTTT. This gives the protein CASSSSSYNSPLHF. Combining the CDR3 with reference TRBV28 and TRBJ1-6 gives the whole variable domain DVKVTQSSRYLVKRTGEKVFLECVQDMDHENMFWYRQDPGLGLRLIYFSYDVKMKEKGDIPEGYSVSREKKERFSLILESASTNQTSMYLCASSSSSYNSPLHFGNGTRLTVT.

This clone has a handful of counts. CDR3 residues: CASSFYGRAPTDTQYF. CDR3 in DNA: TGTGCCAGCAGTTTTTACGGGAGGGCCCCCACAGATACGCAGTATTTT. This sequence joins TRBV27 and TRBJ2-3, with 8 bases identical to TRBD2. J lost 2 bases, V lost 3 bases, and 7 bases had no gene match. Per germline, CDR1 MNHEY and CDR2 SMNVEV (reference sequence). The CDR3 is 16 residues long.

The chain employs TRBV27 and TRBJ2-7; D possibly corresponds to TRBD1 (7 bases). The germline gives CDR1 MNHEY, CDR2 SMNVEV (reference sequence). This CDR3 comprises 14 residues. Trimming pared 2 bases from V and 6 bases from J, leaving 14 bases between. The CDR3 region has the DNA TGTGCCAGCAGTTTAGCAGGGGGGCCCCGCGAGCAGTACTTC. Its protein product is CASSLAGGPREQYF.

The J gene is TRBJ2-3, the V gene TRBV6-1; D gene unclear. V lost 3 bases and J lost 0, with 7 bases in between. The CDR3 has 14 amino acids. Germline V gene sequence: CDR1 MNHNS, CDR2 SASEGT. CDR3 nucleotide sequence: TGTGCCAGCAGTGATAGAGGTAGCACAGATACGCAGTATTTT. It translates to CASSDRGSTDTQYF.

The genes are TRBV18 and TRBJ2-3; a weak D match, TRBD2 (7 bases). There are 13 residues in the CDR3. Germline V lookup: CDR1 KGHSH, CDR2 LQKENI. Trimming took 2 bases from V and 6 from J, leaving 9 bases between them. CDR3 sequence reads: CASSPAGADTQYF. The CDR3 DNA is TGTGCCAGCTCACCAGCGGGGGCGGATACGCAGTATTTT.

The V and J genes are TRBV4-3 and TRBJ1-2; unclear D gene. The CDR3 length is 14 residues. Germline CDR1 is LGHNA and CDR2 is YSLEER. The V end lost 0 bases, the J end lost 7 bases, and 12 bases lay between the germline ends. DNA for the CDR3: TGCGCCAGCAGCCAAGATATGTTTCTGGGTGGCTACACCTTC. Its protein product is CASSQDMFLGGYTF.

The CDR3 DNA reads TGTGCCAGCAGCTTTGACAGGTTCTATGGCTACACCTTC. Translating it yields CASSFDRFYGYTF. The V call is TRBV7-2, the J call TRBJ1-2; a weak D match, TRBD1 (6 bases). CDR3 size: 13 residues. Deletions cut 3 bases from V and 4 bases from J, with 9 bases between. Germline CDR1 reads SGHTA; CDR2 reads FQGNSA. The complete variable domain, with remaining parts taken from reference TRBV7-2 and TRBJ1-2, reads GAGVSQSPSNKVTEKGKDVELRCDPISGHTALYWYRQSLGQGLEFLIYFQGNSAPDKSGLPSDRFSAERTGGSVSTLTIQRTQQEDSAVYLCASSFDRFYGYTFGSGTRLTVV.

This clone was observed a handful of times. The chain employs TRBV7-8 and TRBJ1-3; D remains unclear. V was cut by 5 bases and J by 5 bases, with 13 bases left in between. Germline CDR1 SGHVS, CDR2 FQNEAQ. The CDR3 has 14 residues. CDR3 sequence reads: CASSAPGGRNTIYF. The CDR3 DNA reads TGTGCCAGCAGCGCCCCCGGAGGGAGAAACACCATATATTTT.